Listed below are T cell receptor beta chains from one sample, sequenced in a study of CD8 T cells in Susac syndrome. TCRdb used MiXCR to reprocess the immunoSEQ multiplex PCR reads, holding one entry per CDR3 protein. The data show 1,500 to 2,000 distinct CDR3 sequences, 64% seen once. The sequenced material came from CD8+ TEMRA cells from PBMCs. The origin of the receptors is a human donor with Susac syndrome. Each CDR3 is given with its conserved first and last residue. D genes are given only for firm matches. Clone size, where shown, is once, few, many, or a class for clones that have expanded.

-	TRBV7-3	-	TRBJ2-1	CASSRRPHHNEQFF	TGTGCCAGCAGCCGACGACCCCATCACAATGAGCAGTTCTTC
large	TRBV5-4	TRBD1	TRBJ2-5	CASSSPKDRGQETQYF	TGTGCCAGCAGCTCCCCGAAGGACAGGGGGCAAGAGACCCAGTACTTC
few	TRBV6-1	-	TRBJ2-2	CASSPFRTATGELFF	TGTGCCAGCAGTCCGTTCCGGACAGCGACCGGGGAGCTGTTTTTT
few	TRBV7-9	-	TRBJ2-7	CASSVGGSYEQYF	TGTGCCAGCTCCGTTGGGGGCTCCTACGAGCAGTACTTC
few	TRBV3-1	TRBD2	TRBJ2-1	CASSLAGAGGNEQFF	TGTGCCAGCAGCCTCGCTGGAGCGGGGGGCAATGAGCAGTTCTTC
-	TRBV12-3/TRBV12-4	-	TRBJ2-2	CASSQGRVNPGELFF	TGTGCCAGCAGCCAAGGTCGGGTAAACCCCGGGGAGCTGTTTTTT
large	TRBV6-1	TRBD1	TRBJ2-7	CASTWGPDRAEQYF	TGTGCCAGCACCTGGGGGCCTGACAGGGCCGAGCAGTACTTC
once	TRBV4-1	TRBD1	TRBJ1-2	CASSQDMGTGGAGGYTF	TGCGCCAGCAGCCAAGATATGGGAACAGGGGGCGCAGGTGGCTACACCTTC
-	TRBV4-3	-	TRBJ1-4	CASQDQAFREKLFF	TGCGCCAGCCAAGATCAGGCGTTTCGGGAAAAACTGTTTTTT
-	TRBV18	-	TRBJ2-7	CASSPRQGGPYEQYF	TGTGCCAGCTCACCCAGACAGGGAGGTCCCTACGAGCAGTACTTC
-	TRBV2	-	TRBJ1-5	CASTPVTVGSNQPQHF	TGTGCCAGCACCCCCGTGACCGTGGGTAGCAATCAGCCCCAGCATTTT
-	TRBV5-4	-	TRBJ1-1	CASSLFTGKAFF	TGTGCCAGCAGCTTGTTTACAGGAAAAGCTTTCTTT
once	TRBV9	-	TRBJ2-1	CASAVQGNSYNEQFF	TGTGCCAGCGCCGTTCAGGGGAATTCCTACAATGAGCAGTTCTTC